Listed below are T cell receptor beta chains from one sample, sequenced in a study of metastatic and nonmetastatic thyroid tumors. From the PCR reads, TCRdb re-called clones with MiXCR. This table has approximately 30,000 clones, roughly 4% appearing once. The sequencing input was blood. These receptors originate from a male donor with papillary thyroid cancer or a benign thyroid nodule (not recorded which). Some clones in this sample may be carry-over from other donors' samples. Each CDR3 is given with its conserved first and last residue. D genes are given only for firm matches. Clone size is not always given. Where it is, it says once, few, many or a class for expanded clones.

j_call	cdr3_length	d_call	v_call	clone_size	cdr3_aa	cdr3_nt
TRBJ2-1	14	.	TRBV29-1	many	CSVPHGTDYNEQFF	TGCAGCGTACCTCATGGGACTGATTACAATGAGCAGTTCTTC
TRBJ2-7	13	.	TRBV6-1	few	CASILAARYEQYF	TGTGCCAGCATATTGGCGGCTCGCTACGAGCAGTACTTC
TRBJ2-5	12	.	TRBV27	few	CASSSRTSSQYF	TGTGCCAGCAGTTCTCGGACTTCCTCTCAGTACTTC
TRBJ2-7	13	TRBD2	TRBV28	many	CASSFRGVYEQYF	TGTGCCAGCAGTTTCCGGGGGGTCTACGAGCAGTACTTC
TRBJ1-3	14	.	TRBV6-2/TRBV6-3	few	CASSPDSSGNTIYF	TGTGCCAGCAGTCCCGACTCTTCTGGAAACACCATATATTTT
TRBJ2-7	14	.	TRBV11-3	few	CASRYRTLSYEQYF	TGTGCCAGCAGATACCGGACCCTCTCCTACGAGCAGTACTTC
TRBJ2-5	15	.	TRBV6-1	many	CASSKDNAEGETQYF	TGTGCCAGCAGCAAGGACAACGCGGAGGGAGAGACCCAGTACTTC
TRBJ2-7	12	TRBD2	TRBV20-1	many	CSARGLDYEQYF	TGCAGTGCTAGGGGACTAGACTACGAGCAGTACTTC
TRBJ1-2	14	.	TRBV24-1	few	CATSDSRARAGYTF	TGTGCCACCAGTGATTCAAGAGCCAGGGCTGGCTACACCTTC
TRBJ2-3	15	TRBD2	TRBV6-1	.	CASIALAGGQETQYF	TGTGCCAGCATTGCCCTAGCGGGAGGGCAAGAAACGCAGTATTTT
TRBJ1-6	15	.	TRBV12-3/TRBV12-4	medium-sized	CASSWRSSYNSPLHF	TGTGCCAGCAGTTGGCGGAGCTCCTATAATTCACCCCTCCACTTT
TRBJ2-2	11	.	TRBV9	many	CASSDTGELFF	TGTGCCAGCAGTGATACCGGGGAGCTGTTTTTT
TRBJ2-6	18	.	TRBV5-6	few	CASSLLSANTGGANVLTF	TGTGCCAGCAGCTTGTTGTCCGCCAACACGGGGGGGGCCAACGTCCTGACTTTC
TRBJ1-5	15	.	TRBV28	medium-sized	CASSLGRGSNQPQHF	TGTGCCAGCAGTTTAGGCCGGGGGAGCAATCAGCCCCAGCATTTT